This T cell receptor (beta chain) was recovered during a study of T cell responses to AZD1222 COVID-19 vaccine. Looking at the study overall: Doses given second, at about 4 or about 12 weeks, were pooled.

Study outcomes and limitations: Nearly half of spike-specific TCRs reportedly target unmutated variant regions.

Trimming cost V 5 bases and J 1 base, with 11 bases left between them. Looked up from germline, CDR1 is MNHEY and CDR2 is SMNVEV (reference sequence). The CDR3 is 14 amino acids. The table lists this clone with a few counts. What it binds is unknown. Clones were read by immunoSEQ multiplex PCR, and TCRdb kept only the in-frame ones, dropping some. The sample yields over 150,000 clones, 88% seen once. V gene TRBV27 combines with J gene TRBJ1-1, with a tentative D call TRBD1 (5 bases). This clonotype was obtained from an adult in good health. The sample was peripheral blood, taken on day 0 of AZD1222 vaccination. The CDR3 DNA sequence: TGTGCCAGCAGTCTTGGGACGGCGAACACTGAAGCTTTCTTT. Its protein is CASSLGTANTEAFF.